These T cell receptor beta chains were read from a single sample in a study of cytomegalovirus exposure and HLA in healthy donors. Sequencing used immunoSEQ multiplex PCR; TCRdb keeps in-frame clones, though not all of them. The sample lists some 170,000 clones, 75% seen once, with about 3% in the top ten. Sample: PBMCs. These TCRs come from a male donor in good health and CMV-seronegative. CDR3s include the opening cysteine and the closing phenylalanine or tryptophan. A D gene is named only where the DNA matches it firmly. Clone size is not always given. Where it is, it says once, few, many or a class for expanded clones.

v_gene: TRBV6-1
d_gene: NA
j_gene: TRBJ2-7
abundance: NA
CDR3nt: TGTGCCAGCAGGAGCAGAGGCAGGGGCTACGAGCAGTACTTC
CDR3aa: CASRSRGRGYEQYF

v_gene: TRBV4-3
d_gene: TRBD2
j_gene: TRBJ2-2
abundance: NA
CDR3nt: TGCGCCAGCAGCCAACGGGGAGGGGTCGTCGACACCGGGGAGCTGTTTTTT
CDR3aa: CASSQRGGVVDTGELFF

v_gene: TRBV28
d_gene: NA
j_gene: TRBJ1-2
abundance: few
CDR3nt: TGTGCCAGCAGCCCGGGAGCATGGGGGAACTATGGCTACACCTTC
CDR3aa: CASSPGAWGNYGYTF

v_gene: TRBV7-3
d_gene: NA
j_gene: TRBJ2-3
abundance: NA
CDR3nt: TGTTCCAGCAGCTCTGGACTGCACACAGATACGCAGTATTTT
CDR3aa: CSSSSGLHTDTQYF

v_gene: TRBV7-2
d_gene: TRBD1
j_gene: TRBJ2-1
abundance: NA
CDR3nt: TGTGCCAGCAGCCGGACAGGGGGCCTTTACAATGAGCAGTTCTTC
CDR3aa: CASSRTGGLYNEQFF

v_gene: TRBV9
d_gene: NA
j_gene: TRBJ1-1
abundance: NA
CDR3nt: TGTGCCAGCAGCGTAGGTTTGGACTCTCTGAACACTGAAGCTTTCTTT
CDR3aa: CASSVGLDSLNTEAFF

v_gene: TRBV14
d_gene: NA
j_gene: TRBJ2-1
abundance: NA
CDR3nt: TGTGCCAGCAGACCCGGGACTCCCGAAGCCTACAATGAGCAGTTCTTC
CDR3aa: CASRPGTPEAYNEQFF

v_gene: TRBV4-2
d_gene: NA
j_gene: TRBJ1-2
abundance: NA
CDR3nt: TGTGCCAGCAGCCAAGGGATAGGGGATTATGGCTACACCTTC
CDR3aa: CASSQGIGDYGYTF

v_gene: TRBV30
d_gene: NA
j_gene: TRBJ2-1
abundance: NA
CDR3nt: TGTGCCTGGAGGCAACTAGGGAGGGAGCAGTTCTTC
CDR3aa: CAWRQLGREQFF

v_gene: TRBV11-3
d_gene: TRBD2
j_gene: TRBJ2-7
abundance: NA
CDR3nt: TGTGCCAGCAGCTATAGCGGGAGTTACGAGCAGTACTTC
CDR3aa: CASSYSGSYEQYF

v_gene: TRBV28
d_gene: NA
j_gene: TRBJ1-1
abundance: NA
CDR3nt: TGTGCCAGCGCAAGAGCAGGTCTGAACACTGAAGCTTTCTTT
CDR3aa: CASARAGLNTEAFF

v_gene: TRBV10-3
d_gene: NA
j_gene: TRBJ2-3
abundance: NA
CDR3nt: TGTGCCACCGAAGATTGGCAGACTAGCACAGATACGCAGTATTTT
CDR3aa: CATEDWQTSTDTQYF

v_gene: TRBV29-1
d_gene: TRBD1
j_gene: TRBJ2-1
abundance: NA
CDR3nt: TGCAGCGCCGTGGACAGGTACAATGAGCAGTTCTTC
CDR3aa: CSAVDRYNEQFF

v_gene: TRBV30
d_gene: TRBD2
j_gene: TRBJ2-3
abundance: few
CDR3nt: TGTGCCTGGAGTGTAGCAGCGGGAGTTGGGTCGAATACGCAGTATTTT
CDR3aa: CAWSVAAGVGSNTQYF

v_gene: TRBV4-1
d_gene: TRBD2
j_gene: TRBJ2-1
abundance: NA
CDR3nt: TGCGCCAGCAGCCTCGGCGGTAGCGGGATGATCGATGAGCAGTTCTTC
CDR3aa: CASSLGGSGMIDEQFF

v_gene: TRBV7-8
d_gene: TRBD2
j_gene: TRBJ2-1
abundance: once
CDR3nt: TGTGCCAGCAGCCGGGGACTAGCGGACAATGAGCAGTTCTTC
CDR3aa: CASSRGLADNEQFF

v_gene: TRBV14
d_gene: NA
j_gene: TRBJ2-5
abundance: NA
CDR3nt: TGTGCCAGCAGCCCCCTATATACCTTAAAAGAGACCCAGTACTTC
CDR3aa: CASSPLYTLKETQYF

v_gene: TRBV4-1
d_gene: TRBD2
j_gene: TRBJ2-7
abundance: NA
CDR3nt: TGCGCCAGCAGCCAACAAACTAGCGGGAGGGATCACGAGCAGTACTTC
CDR3aa: CASSQQTSGRDHEQYF

v_gene: TRBV12-5
d_gene: TRBD1
j_gene: TRBJ1-2
abundance: once
CDR3nt: TGTGCAAGCGCAGGGGGCAACTATGGCTACACCTTC
CDR3aa: CASAGGNYGYTF

v_gene: TRBV4-3
d_gene: NA
j_gene: TRBJ1-3
abundance: NA
CDR3nt: TGCGCCAGCAGCCAAGACAGGACGGGGTACTCTGGAAACACCATATATTTT
CDR3aa: CASSQDRTGYSGNTIYF

v_gene: TRBV7-2
d_gene: NA
j_gene: TRBJ1-2
abundance: NA
CDR3nt: TGTGCCAGCAGCTTACCCCCCTTGGCCGGCTACACCTTC
CDR3aa: CASSLPPLAGYTF

v_gene: TRBV19
d_gene: NA
j_gene: TRBJ2-1
abundance: NA
CDR3nt: TGTGCCAGTAGTATATCGGGGTCCCCGGCCAATGAGCAGTTCTTC
CDR3aa: CASSISGSPANEQFF

v_gene: TRBV27
d_gene: TRBD2
j_gene: TRBJ2-1
abundance: NA
CDR3nt: TGTGCCAGCAGTCCCGGGACTAGCGGCTCCAATGAGCAGTTCTTC
CDR3aa: CASSPGTSGSNEQFF

v_gene: TRBV30
d_gene: NA
j_gene: TRBJ1-5
abundance: once
CDR3nt: TGTGCCTGGAGTGGAGGACAGCCCAATCAGCCCCAGCATTTT
CDR3aa: CAWSGGQPNQPQHF

v_gene: TRBV6-5
d_gene: NA
j_gene: TRBJ2-1
abundance: NA
CDR3nt: TGTGCCAGCAGCGAAATACAGGGTGGTGAGCAGTTCTTC
CDR3aa: CASSEIQGGEQFF

v_gene: TRBV30
d_gene: NA
j_gene: TRBJ1-5
abundance: NA
CDR3nt: TGTGCCTCTCAAAACAGAGACCAGCCCCAGCATTTT
CDR3aa: CASQNRDQPQHF

v_gene: TRBV6-5
d_gene: NA
j_gene: TRBJ1-5
abundance: few
CDR3nt: TGTGCCAGCAGTCGGGTTGGACAGCCCCAGCATTTT
CDR3aa: CASSRVGQPQHF

v_gene: TRBV9
d_gene: TRBD2
j_gene: TRBJ2-1
abundance: NA
CDR3nt: TGTGCCAGCAGCGTAGCGGTACTAGCGGACAATGAGCAGTTCTTC
CDR3aa: CASSVAVLADNEQFF

v_gene: TRBV19
d_gene: TRBD1
j_gene: TRBJ2-7
abundance: NA
CDR3nt: TGTGCCAGTAGTACCGGACAGGGGGTCTACGAGCAGTACTTC
CDR3aa: CASSTGQGVYEQYF

v_gene: TRBV30
d_gene: NA
j_gene: TRBJ2-7
abundance: few
CDR3nt: TGTGCCTGGAGTGTAAACCGGCTGGAGACCTACGAGCAGTACTTC
CDR3aa: CAWSVNRLETYEQYF

v_gene: TRBV30
d_gene: NA
j_gene: TRBJ1-2
abundance: NA
CDR3nt: TGTGCCGGGGACACGAACTATGGCTACACCTTC
CDR3aa: CAGDTNYGYTF

v_gene: TRBV27
d_gene: NA
j_gene: TRBJ1-5
abundance: NA
CDR3nt: TGTGCCAGCAGTTTATCGAACCGGGAACAGCCCCAGCATTTT
CDR3aa: CASSLSNREQPQHF

v_gene: TRBV15
d_gene: NA
j_gene: TRBJ1-1
abundance: NA
CDR3nt: TGTGCCACCAGCACCACGGACAGCACTGAAGCTTTCTTT
CDR3aa: CATSTTDSTEAFF